This entry describes one T cell receptor beta chain. Antigen unknown. This sample is part of a study of beta chain features in type 1 diabetes. Whole-study results and caveats: Fewer junction insertions and more nucleotide deletions appeared in type 1 diabetes patients. The similarity of naive, central memory and Treg TCRB repertoires appeared greater among patients than among healthy donors. Across all four CD4+ subsets, people with type 1 diabetes showed modestly shorter TCRB CDR3s.

Purity of each sorted population was above 95%. All of the isolated RNA was reverse transcribed, so expressed TCRB transcripts were sequenced. Data came from immunoSEQ multiplex PCR; TCRdb stores just in-frame clones and leaves some out. The table lists around 140,000 clones, less than 15% of them singletons. The CDR3 covers 13 residues. Germline V gene sequence: CDR1 MNHEY, CDR2 SMNVEV (reference sequence). After removal of 5 bases from V and 7 bases from J, the junction contained 6 bases not matched to a gene. What was sequenced was central memory CD4+ T cells from blood. The chain carries TRBV27 and TRBJ1-2, with 8 bases identical to TRBD1. This receptor was obtained from a man younger than 30 with type 1 diabetes. The CDR3 here is CASSAETGGGYTF. Written as DNA, the CDR3 is TGTGCCAGCAGTGCAGAAACAGGGGGTGGCTACACCTTC.